This TCR beta chain was captured by sequencing in a study of T cell responses to AZD1222 COVID-19 vaccine. Looking at the study overall: Second-dose intervals near 4 or 12 weeks were combined.

Study-wide results and limits: Spike regions recognized by vaccine-associated CD4 TCRs spanned the protein, led by 160-218 and 743-854. Clonal diversity was possibly underestimated; the donors were predominantly white British and more often female.

Concerning this clone itself: Its antigen is as yet unknown.

Sequencing was performed with immunoSEQ multiplex PCR; in TCRdb, only in-frame clones are kept and a portion is missing. Of about 130,000 clones listed, roughly 93% were seen once; the top ten hold about 3%. Germline CDR1 reads KGHSH; CDR2 reads LQKENI. CDR3 length: 15 amino acids. V lost 3 bases and J lost 9; bases outside the gene matches: 6. J is TRBJ1-6 and V is TRBV18, with 9 positions matching TRBD1. The source of this sequence is an adult in good health. Sequences were derived from peripheral blood, sampled on day 0 of AZD1222 vaccination. CDR3 loop: CASSPKTGGPSPLHF. The CDR3 nucleotides read TGTGCCAGCTCACCCAAGACAGGGGGACCTTCACCCCTCCACTTT.